This T cell receptor (beta chain) came from a study of blood T cell repertoires in COVID-19. Whole-study context: Donors in Cohort 3 counted as recovered after two negative PCRs, clearance, or symptom resolution.

Source study methods: Quantification of nucleated cells was approximated via reference gene primer amplification. Measured with immunoSEQ multiplex PCR; TCRdb has only the in-frame clones, and not every one. The V and J calls and clone size were taken over from that table, and D and trimming were inferred from the DNA. The table lists some 300,000 clones, approximately 90% of them singletons. This TCR was sampled from a woman aged 55-69 years in a cohort exposed to, infected with or recovered from COVID-19 (not recorded which). Material: PBMCs or T cells enriched from blood (not recorded which).

CDR3 protein: CASSRTSGYNEQFF. For the CDR3, the DNA is TGTGCCAGCAGTCGGACTAGCGGCTACAATGAGCAGTTCTTC. J is TRBJ2-1 and V is TRBV27; 10 bases map to TRBD2. The V gene's germline CDR1 is MNHEY and CDR2 SMNVEV (reference sequence). The CDR3 runs to 14 residues. Trimming at V came to 5 bases and at J to 3 bases, leaving 1 base not matched to a gene.